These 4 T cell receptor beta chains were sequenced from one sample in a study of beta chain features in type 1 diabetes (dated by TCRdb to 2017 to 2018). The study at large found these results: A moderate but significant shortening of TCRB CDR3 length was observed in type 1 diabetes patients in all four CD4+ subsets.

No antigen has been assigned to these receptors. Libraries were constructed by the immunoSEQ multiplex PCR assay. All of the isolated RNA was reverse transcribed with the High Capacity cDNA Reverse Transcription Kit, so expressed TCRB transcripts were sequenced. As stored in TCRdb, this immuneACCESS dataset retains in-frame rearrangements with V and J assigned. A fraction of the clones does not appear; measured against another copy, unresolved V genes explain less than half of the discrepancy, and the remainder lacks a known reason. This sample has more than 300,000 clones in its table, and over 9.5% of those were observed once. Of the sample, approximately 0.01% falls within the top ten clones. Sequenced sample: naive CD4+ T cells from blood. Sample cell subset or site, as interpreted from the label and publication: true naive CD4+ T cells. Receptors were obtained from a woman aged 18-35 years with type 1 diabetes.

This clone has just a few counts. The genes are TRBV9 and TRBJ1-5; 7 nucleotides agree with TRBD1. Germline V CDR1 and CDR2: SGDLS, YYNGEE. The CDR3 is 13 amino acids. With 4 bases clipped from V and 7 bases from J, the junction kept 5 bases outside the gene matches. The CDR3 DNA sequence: TGTGCCAGCAGCAAACAGGGGACCCAGCCCCAGCATTTT. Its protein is CASSKQGTQPQHF.

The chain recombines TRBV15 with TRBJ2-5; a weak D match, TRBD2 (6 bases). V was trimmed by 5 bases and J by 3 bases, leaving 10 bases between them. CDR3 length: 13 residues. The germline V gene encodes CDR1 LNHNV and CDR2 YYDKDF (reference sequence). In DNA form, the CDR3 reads TGTGCCACCAGCGCACTAGCCGAAGAGACCCAGTACTTC. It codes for CATSALAEETQYF. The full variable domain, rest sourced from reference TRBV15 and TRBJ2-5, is DAMVIQNPRYQVTQFGKPVTLSCSQTLNHNVMYWYQQKSSQAPKLLFHYYDKDFNNEADTPDNFQSRRPNTSFCFLDIRSPGLGDTAMYLCATSALAEETQYFGPGTRLLVL.

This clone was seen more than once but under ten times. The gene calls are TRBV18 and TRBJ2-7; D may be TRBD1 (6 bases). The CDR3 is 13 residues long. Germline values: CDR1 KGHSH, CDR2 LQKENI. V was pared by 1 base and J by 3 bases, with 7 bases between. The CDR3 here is CASSPQDSYEQYF. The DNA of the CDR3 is TGTGCCAGCTCACCACAGGACAGCTACGAGCAGTACTTC. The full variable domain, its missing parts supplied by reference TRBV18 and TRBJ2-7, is NAGVMQNPRHLVRRRGQEARLRCSPMKGHSHVYWYRQLPEEGLKFMVYLQKENIIDESGMPKERFSAEFPKEGPSILRIQQVVRGDSAAYFCASSPQDSYEQYFGPGTRLTVT.

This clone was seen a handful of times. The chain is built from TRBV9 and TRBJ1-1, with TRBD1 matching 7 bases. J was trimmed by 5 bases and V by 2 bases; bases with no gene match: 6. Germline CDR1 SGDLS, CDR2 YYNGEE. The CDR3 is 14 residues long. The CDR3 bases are TGTGCCAGCAGCGTGTCCGGCAGGGGGACTGAAGCTTTCTTT. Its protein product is CASSVSGRGTEAFF.